This TCR beta chain was retrieved from a study of CD8 T cells in ankylosing spondylitis. This clonotype was recorded a few times. Antigen unknown. V was shortened by 6 bases and J by 3 bases, with 24 bases between the two germline ends. Germline V gives CDR1 DFQATT, CDR2 SNEGSKA (reference sequence). The CDR3 spans 17 residues. As the method for making TCR beta libraries, quantitative 5'-RACE with molecular barcodes was used. A single record per CDR3 protein comes from TCRdb applying MiXCR to the 5' RACE reads. The sample includes some 340,000 distinct CDR3 sequences, about 14% seen only once; the top ten take roughly 1.1%. Notes on the study in general: In the blood and synovial fluid of reactive arthritis, some motif variants had been previously reported. Among TCR beta sequences, a motif of under ten highly homologous variants appeared characteristic of ankylosing spondylitis blood.

This clonotype was sampled from a male donor with ankylosing spondylitis or in good health (not recorded which). Specimen: blood, either unsorted or a sorted T cell fraction (not recorded which). The rearrangement uses TRBV20-1 and TRBJ2-4; no clear D. CDR3 coding DNA: TGCAGTGCCTCCTATATCGGCGCCGTGTGGGGCAAAAACATTCAGTACTTC. It yields the protein CSASYIGAVWGKNIQYF.